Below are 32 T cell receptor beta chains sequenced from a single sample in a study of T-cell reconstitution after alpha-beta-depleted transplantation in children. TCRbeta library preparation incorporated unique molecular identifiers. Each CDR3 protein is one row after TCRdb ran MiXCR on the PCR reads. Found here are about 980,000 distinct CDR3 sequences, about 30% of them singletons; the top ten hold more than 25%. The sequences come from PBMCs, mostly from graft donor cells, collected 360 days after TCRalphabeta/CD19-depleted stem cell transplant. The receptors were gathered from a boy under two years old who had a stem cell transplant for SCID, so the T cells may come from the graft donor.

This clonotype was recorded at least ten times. The CDR3 nucleotides read TGTGCCAGCAGCCTACTAGCGAACACCGGGGAGCTGTTTTTT. Translating gives CASSLLANTGELFF. The chain uses TRBV3-1 and TRBJ2-2, with D perhaps TRBD2 (5 bases). Trimming cost V 4 bases and J 0 bases, with 6 bases left between them. The CDR3 is 14 residues long. Per the germline V gene, CDR1 is LGHDT and CDR2 is YNNKEL (reference sequence). Using reference TRBV3-1 and TRBJ2-2 for the parts outside the CDR3, the full variable domain is DTAVSQTPKYLVTQMGNDKSIKCEQNLGHDTMYWYKQDSKKFLKIMFSYNNKELIINETVPNRFSPKSPDKAHLNLHINSLELGDSAVYFCASSLLANTGELFFGEGSRLTVL.

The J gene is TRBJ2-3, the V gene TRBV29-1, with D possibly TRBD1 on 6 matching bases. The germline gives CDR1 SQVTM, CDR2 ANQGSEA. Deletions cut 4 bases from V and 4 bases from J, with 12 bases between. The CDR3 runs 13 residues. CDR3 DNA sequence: TGCAGCGTTGTGTGGGGGCCGGCAGATACGCAGTATTTT. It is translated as CSVVWGPADTQYF.

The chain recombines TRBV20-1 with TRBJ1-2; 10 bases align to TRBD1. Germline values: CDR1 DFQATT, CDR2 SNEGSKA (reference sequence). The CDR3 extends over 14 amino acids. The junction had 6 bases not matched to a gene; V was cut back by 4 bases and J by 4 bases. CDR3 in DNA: TGCAGTGCTAAGACGGACAGGGGGGGCTATGGCTACACCTTC. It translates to CSAKTDRGGYGYTF.

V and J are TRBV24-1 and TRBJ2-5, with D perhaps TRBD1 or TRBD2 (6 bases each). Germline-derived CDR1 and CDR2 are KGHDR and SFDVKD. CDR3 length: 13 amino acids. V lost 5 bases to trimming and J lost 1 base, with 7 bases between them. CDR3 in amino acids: CATSAGAQETQYF. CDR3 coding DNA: TGTGCCACCAGTGCGGGGGCCCAAGAGACCCAGTACTTC.

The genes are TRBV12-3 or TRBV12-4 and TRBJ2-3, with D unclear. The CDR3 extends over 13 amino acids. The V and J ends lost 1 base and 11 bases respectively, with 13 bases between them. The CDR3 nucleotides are TGTGCCAGCAGTTTAGAAATGGAGAAGCAGCAGTATTTT. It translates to CASSLEMEKQQYF.

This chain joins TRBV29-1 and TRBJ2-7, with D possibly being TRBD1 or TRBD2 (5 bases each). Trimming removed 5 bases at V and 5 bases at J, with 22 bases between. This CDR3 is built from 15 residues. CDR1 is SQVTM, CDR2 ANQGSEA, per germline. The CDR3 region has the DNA TGCAGCGTTTCTGGGGACCCGGGAAGGTTGCACGAGCAGTACTTC. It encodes CSVSGDPGRLHEQYF.

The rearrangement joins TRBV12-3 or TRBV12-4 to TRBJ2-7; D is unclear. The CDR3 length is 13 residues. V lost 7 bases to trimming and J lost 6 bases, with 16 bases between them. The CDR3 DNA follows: TGTGCCAGCACCGTGACCGACCAAGGCGAGCAGTACTTC. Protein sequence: CASTVTDQGEQYF.

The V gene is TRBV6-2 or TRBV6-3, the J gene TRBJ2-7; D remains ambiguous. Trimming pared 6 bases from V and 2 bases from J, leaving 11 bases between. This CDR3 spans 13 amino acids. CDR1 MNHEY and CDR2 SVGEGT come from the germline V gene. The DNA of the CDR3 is TGTGCCAGCAGCCTGACCAAGACCTACGAGCAGTACTTC. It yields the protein CASSLTKTYEQYF.

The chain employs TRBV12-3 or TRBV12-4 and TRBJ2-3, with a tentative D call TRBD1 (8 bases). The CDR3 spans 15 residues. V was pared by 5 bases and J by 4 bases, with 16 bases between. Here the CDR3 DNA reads TGTGCCAGCAGTCCCAACAGGGGGGGCCCAGATACGCAGTATTTT. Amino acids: CASSPNRGGPDTQYF.

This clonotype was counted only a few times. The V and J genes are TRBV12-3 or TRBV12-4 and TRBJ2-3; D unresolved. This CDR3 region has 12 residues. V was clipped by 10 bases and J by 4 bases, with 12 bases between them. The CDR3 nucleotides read TGTGCCACAGGACGAGAGGCAGATACGCAGTATTTT. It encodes CATGREADTQYF.

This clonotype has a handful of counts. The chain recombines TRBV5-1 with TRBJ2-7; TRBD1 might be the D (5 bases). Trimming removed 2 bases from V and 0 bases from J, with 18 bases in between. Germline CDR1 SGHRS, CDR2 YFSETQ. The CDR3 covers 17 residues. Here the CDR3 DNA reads TGCGCCAGCAGCTTAGGGGCAGGCCTTACCAACTCCTACGAGCAGTACTTC. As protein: CASSLGAGLTNSYEQYF. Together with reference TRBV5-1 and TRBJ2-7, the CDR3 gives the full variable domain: KAGVTQTPRYLIKTRGQQVTLSCSPISGHRSVSWYQQTPGQGLQFLFEYFSETQRNKGNFPGRFSGRQFSNSRSEMNVSTLELGDSALYLCASSLGAGLTNSYEQYFGPGTRLTVT.

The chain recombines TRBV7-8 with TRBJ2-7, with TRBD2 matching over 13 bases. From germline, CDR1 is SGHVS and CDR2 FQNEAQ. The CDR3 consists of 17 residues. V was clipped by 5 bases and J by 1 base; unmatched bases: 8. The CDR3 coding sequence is TGTGCCAGCAGCCGACTAGCGGGGGGCCGGGGGTCCTACGAGCAGTACTTC. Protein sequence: CASSRLAGGRGSYEQYF.

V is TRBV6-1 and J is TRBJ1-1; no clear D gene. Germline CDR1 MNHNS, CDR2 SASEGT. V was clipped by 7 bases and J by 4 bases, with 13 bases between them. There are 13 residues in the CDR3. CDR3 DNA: TGTGCCAGCACGGTTTGGGGAAGCACTGAAGCTTTCTTT. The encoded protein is CASTVWGSTEAFF.

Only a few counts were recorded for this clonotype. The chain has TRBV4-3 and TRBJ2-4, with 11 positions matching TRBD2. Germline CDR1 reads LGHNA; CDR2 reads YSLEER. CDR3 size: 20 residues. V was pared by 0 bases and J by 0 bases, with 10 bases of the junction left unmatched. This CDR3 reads CASSQENLAGGHLAKNIQYF. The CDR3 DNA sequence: TGCGCCAGCAGCCAAGAAAACCTAGCGGGGGGCCATCTAGCCAAAAACATTCAGTACTTC.

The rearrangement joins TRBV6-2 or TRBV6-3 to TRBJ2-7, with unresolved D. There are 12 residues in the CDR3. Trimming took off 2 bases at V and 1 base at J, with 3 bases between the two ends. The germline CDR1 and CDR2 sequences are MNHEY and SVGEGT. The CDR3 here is CASSYQSYEQYF. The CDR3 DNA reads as TGTGCCAGCAGTTACCAATCCTACGAGCAGTACTTC.

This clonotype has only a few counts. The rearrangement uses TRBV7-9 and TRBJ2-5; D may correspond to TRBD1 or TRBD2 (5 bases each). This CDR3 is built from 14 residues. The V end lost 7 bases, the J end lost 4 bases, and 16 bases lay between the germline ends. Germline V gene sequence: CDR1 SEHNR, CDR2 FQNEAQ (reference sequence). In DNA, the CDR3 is TGTGCCAGCACCACCCTTGGGGCGGGAGAGACCCAGTACTTC. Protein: CASTTLGAGETQYF.

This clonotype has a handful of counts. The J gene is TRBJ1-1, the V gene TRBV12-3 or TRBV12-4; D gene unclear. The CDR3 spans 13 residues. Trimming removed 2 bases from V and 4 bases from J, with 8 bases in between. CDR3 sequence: CASSLWVGTEAFF. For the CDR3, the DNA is TGTGCCAGCAGTTTATGGGTGGGCACTGAAGCTTTCTTT.

CDR3 in DNA: TGCGCCAGCAGCCAAGGGATAGCGGGGGGCACCGGGGAGCTGTTTTTT. Encoded protein: CASSQGIAGGTGELFF. The chain carries TRBV4-3 and TRBJ2-2, with 10 bases that match TRBD2. V gave up 1 base and J gave up 4 bases; unmatched junction bases: 3. CDR1 and CDR2 from the germline V gene are LGHNA and YSLEER. The CDR3 is 16 amino acids.

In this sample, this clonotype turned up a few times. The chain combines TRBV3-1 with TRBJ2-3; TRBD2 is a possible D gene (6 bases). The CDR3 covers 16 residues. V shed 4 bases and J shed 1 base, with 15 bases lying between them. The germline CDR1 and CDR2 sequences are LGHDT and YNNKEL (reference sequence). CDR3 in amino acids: CASSRRSSEGTDTQYF. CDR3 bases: TGTGCCAGCAGCCGAAGATCTAGCGAGGGCACAGATACGCAGTATTTT.

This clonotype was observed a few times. CDR3 bases: TGTGCCAGCAGCGTCCGGACGGACACAGATACGCAGTATTTT. Translated, it gives CASSVRTDTDTQYF. The chain recombines TRBV7-2 with TRBJ2-3; unclear D gene. The V gene lost 5 bases and the J gene lost 2 bases, with 11 bases spanning the gap. The CDR3 is 14 amino acids. CDR1 and CDR2 from the germline V gene are SGHTA and FQGNSA.

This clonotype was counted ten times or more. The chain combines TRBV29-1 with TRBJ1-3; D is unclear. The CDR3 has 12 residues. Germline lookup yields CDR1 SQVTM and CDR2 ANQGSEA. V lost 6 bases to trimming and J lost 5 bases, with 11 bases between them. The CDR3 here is CSVQDGRNTIYF. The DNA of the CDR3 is TGCAGCGTGCAAGACGGCCGAAACACCATATATTTT.

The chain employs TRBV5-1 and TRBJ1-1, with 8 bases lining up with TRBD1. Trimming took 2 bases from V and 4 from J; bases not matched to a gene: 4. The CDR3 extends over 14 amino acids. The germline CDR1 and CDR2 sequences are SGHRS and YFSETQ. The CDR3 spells CASSFETGVTEAFF. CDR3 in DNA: TGCGCCAGCAGCTTTGAGACAGGGGTCACTGAAGCTTTCTTT.

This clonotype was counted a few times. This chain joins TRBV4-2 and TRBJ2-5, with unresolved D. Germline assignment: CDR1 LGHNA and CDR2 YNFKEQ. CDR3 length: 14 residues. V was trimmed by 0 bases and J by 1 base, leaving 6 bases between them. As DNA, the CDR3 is TGTGCCAGCAGCCAAGACCGAAGCCAAGAGACCCAGTACTTC. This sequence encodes CASSQDRSQETQYF.

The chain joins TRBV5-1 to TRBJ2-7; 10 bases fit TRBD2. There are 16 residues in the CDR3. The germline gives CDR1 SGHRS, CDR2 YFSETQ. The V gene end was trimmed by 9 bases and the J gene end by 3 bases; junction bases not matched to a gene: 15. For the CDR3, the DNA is TGCGCCACCCAGCCCCATCTAGCGGGGGCCTTCTACGAGCAGTACTTC. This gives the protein CATQPHLAGAFYEQYF.

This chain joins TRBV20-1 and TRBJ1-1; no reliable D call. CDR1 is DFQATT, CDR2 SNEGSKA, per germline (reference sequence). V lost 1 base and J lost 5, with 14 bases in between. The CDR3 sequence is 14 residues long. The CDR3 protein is CSARGYSGGTEAFF. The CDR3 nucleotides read TGCAGTGCTAGAGGGTACTCCGGCGGGACTGAAGCTTTCTTT.

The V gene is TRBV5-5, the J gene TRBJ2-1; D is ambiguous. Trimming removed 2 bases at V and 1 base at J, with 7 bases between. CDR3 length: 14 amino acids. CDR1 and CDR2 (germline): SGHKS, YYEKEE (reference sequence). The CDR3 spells CASSFWVSYNEQFF. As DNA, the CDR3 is TGTGCCAGCAGCTTCTGGGTGTCCTACAATGAGCAGTTCTTC.

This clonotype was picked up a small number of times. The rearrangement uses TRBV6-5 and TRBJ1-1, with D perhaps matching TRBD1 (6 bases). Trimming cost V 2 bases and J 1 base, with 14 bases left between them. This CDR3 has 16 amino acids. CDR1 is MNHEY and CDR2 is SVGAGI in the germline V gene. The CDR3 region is CASSYETETGNTEAFF. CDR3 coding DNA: TGTGCCAGCAGTTACGAGACCGAGACAGGGAACACTGAAGCTTTCTTT.

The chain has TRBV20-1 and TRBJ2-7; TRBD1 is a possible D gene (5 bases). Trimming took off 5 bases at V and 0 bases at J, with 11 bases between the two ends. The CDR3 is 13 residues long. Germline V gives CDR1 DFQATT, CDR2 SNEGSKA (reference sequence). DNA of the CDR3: TGCAGTGCTGACAGAAAGTTCTCCTACGAGCAGTACTTC. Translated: CSADRKFSYEQYF.

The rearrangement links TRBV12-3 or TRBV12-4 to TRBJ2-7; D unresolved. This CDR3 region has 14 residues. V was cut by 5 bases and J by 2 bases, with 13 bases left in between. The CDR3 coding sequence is TGTGCCAGCAGTACGTACATCTCGACCTACGAGCAGTACTTC. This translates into CASSTYISTYEQYF.

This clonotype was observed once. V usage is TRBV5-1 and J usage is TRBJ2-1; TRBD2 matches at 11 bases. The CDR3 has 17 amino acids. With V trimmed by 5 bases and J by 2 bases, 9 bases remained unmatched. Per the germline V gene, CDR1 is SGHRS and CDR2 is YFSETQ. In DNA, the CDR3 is TGCGCCAGCAGTTTGCTAGCGGGGGGACTCGCCTACAATGAGCAGTTCTTC. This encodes CASSLLAGGLAYNEQFF.

For the CDR3, the DNA is TGTGCCAGCAGTGAAGGCAAGGGGGCGAGGGACAATGAGCAGTTCTTC. Translated, it gives CASSEGKGARDNEQFF. This rearrangement joins TRBV25-1 to TRBJ2-1, with 7 bases aligning to TRBD1. Trimming cost V 2 bases and J 5 bases; bases outside gene matches: 9. Per germline, CDR1 MGHDK and CDR2 SYGVNS. This CDR3 region has 16 residues.

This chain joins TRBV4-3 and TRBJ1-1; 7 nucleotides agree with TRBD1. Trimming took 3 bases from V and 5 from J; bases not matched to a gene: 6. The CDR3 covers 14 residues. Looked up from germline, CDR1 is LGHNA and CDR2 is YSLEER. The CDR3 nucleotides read TGCGCCAGCAGCCACAACAGGGGTGGTACTGAAGCTTTCTTT. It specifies CASSHNRGGTEAFF.